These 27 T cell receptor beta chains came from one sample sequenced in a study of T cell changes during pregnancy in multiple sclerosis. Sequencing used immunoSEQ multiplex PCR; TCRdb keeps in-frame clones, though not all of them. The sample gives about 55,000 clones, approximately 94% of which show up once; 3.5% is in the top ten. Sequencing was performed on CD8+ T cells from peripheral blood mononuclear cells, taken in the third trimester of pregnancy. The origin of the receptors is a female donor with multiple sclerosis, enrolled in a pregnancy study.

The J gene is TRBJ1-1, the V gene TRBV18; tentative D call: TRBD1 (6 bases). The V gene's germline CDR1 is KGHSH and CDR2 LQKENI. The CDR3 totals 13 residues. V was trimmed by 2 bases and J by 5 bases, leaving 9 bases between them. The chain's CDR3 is CASSPGGRTEAFF. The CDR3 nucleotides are TGTGCCAGCTCACCAGGGGGCAGGACTGAAGCTTTCTTT.

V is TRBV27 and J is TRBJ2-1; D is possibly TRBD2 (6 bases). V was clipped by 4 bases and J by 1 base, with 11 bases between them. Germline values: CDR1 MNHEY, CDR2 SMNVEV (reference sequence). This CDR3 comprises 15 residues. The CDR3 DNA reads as TGTGCCAGCAGTTCCGGGACTCTGTCCTACAATGAGCAGTTCTTC. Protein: CASSSGTLSYNEQFF.

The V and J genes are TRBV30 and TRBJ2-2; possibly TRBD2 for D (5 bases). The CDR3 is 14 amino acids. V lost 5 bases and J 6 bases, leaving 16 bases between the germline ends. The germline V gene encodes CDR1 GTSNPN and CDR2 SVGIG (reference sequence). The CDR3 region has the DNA TGTGCCTGGGTTCTCCCTGGGAGCGCCGGGGAGCTGTTTTTT. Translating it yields CAWVLPGSAGELFF.

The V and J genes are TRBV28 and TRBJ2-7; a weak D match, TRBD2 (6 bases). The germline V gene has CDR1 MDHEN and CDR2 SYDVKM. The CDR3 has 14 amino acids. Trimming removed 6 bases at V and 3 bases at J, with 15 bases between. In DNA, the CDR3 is TGTGCCAGCAGACGTCCCGGGGAGGACTACGAGCAGTACTTC. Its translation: CASRRPGEDYEQYF.

This chain's CDR3 is CASSQDQGSGGYEQYF. The CDR3 DNA reads as TGTGCCAGCAGCCAAGATCAAGGTAGCGGGGGTTACGAGCAGTACTTC. This chain uses TRBV4-2 with TRBJ2-7, with 9 bases that match TRBD2. V dropped 0 bases and J dropped 4; count of bases not matched to a gene: 7. Germline V gene data show CDR1 as LGHNA and CDR2 as YNFKEQ. The CDR3 sequence is 16 residues long.

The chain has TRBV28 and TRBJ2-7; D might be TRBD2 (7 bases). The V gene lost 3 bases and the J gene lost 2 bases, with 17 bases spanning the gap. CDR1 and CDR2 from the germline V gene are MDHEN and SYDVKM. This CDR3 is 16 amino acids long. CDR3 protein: CASSFKGGTQTYEQYF. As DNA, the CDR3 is TGTGCCAGCAGTTTCAAGGGAGGGACACAAACCTACGAGCAGTACTTC.

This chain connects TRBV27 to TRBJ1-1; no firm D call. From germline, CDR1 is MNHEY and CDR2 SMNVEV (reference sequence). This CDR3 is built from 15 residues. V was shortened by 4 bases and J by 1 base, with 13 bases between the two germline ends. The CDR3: CASSSDFNPNTEAFF. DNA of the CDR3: TGTGCCAGCAGTTCAGACTTTAACCCGAACACTGAAGCTTTCTTT.

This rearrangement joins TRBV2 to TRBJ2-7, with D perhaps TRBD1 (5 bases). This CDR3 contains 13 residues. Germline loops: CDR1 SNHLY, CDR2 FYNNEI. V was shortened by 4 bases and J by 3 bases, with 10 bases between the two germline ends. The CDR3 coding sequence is TGTGCCAGCAGTGGGACACTAAACTACGAGCAGTACTTC. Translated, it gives CASSGTLNYEQYF.

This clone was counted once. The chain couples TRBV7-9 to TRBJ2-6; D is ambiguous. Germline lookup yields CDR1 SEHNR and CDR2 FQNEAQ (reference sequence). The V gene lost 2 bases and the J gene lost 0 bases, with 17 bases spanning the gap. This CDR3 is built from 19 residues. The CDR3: CASSLWPLQVPSGANVLTF. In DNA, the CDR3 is TGTGCCAGCAGCTTATGGCCCCTGCAGGTCCCCTCTGGGGCCAACGTCCTGACTTTC.

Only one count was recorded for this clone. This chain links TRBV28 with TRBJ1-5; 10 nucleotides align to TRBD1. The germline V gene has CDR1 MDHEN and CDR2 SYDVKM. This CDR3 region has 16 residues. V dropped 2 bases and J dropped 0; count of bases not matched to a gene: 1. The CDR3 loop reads CASSLGTGASNQPQHF. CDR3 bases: TGTGCCAGCAGTTTAGGGACAGGGGCTAGCAATCAGCCCCAGCATTTT. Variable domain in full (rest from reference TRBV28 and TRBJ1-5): DVKVTQSSRYLVKRTGEKVFLECVQDMDHENMFWYRQDPGLGLRLIYFSYDVKMKEKGDIPEGYSVSREKKERFSLILESASTNQTSMYLCASSLGTGASNQPQHFGDGTRLSIL.

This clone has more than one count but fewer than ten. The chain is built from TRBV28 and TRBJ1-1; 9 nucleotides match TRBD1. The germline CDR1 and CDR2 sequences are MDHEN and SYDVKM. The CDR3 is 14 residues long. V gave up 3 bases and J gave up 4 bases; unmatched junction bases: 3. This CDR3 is CASSLGQGPTEAFF. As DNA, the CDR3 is TGTGCCAGCAGTTTGGGACAGGGCCCCACTGAAGCTTTCTTT.

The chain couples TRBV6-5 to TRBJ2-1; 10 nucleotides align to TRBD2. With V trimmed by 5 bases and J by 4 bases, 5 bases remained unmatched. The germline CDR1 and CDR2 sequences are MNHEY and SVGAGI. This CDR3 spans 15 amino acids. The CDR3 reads CASSRTSGDYNEQFF. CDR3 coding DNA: TGTGCCAGCAGTCGGACTAGCGGTGATTACAATGAGCAGTTCTTC.

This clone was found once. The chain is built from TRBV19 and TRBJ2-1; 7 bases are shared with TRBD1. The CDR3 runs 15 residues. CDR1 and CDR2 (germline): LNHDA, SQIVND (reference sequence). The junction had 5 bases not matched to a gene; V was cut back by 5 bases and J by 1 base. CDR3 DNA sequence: TGTGCCAGTAGTGTGGGCAGGGGGTCCTACAATGAGCAGTTCTTC. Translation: CASSVGRGSYNEQFF.

CDR3 region: CASNPGRSGEKLFF. Written as DNA, the CDR3 is TGCGCCAGCAACCCAGGACGTAGCGGTGAAAAACTGTTTTTT. The gene calls are TRBV10-2 and TRBJ1-4, with D unclear. Trimming shortened V by 7 bases and J by 7 bases, and 16 bases separated the two germline ends. CDR1 WSHSY and CDR2 SAAADI come from the germline V gene. The CDR3 contains 14 residues.

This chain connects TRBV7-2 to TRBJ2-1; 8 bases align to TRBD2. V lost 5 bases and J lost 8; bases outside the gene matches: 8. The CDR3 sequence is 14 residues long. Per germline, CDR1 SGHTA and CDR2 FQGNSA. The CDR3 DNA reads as TGTGCCAGCAGCCCCGGGACTAGTATTCATGAGCAGTTCTTC. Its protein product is CASSPGTSIHEQFF.

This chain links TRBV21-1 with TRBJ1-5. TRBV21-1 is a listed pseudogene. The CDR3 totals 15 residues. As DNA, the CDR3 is TGTGCCAGCAGCAAAGGGCGGGATAGCAATCAGCCCCAGCATTTT. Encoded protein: CASSKGRDSNQPQHF.

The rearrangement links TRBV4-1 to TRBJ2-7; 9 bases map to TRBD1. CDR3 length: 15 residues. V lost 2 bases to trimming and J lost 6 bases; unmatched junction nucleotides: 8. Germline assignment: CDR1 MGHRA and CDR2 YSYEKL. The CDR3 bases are TGCGCCAGCAGCCAAACCGGGACAGGGTTGCCCGAGCAGTACTTC. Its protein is CASSQTGTGLPEQYF.

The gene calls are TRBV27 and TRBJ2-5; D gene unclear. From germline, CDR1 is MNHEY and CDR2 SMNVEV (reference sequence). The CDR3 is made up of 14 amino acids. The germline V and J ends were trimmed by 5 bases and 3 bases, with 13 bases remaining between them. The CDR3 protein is CASSQRQVKETQYF. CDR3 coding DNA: TGTGCCAGCAGTCAAAGACAAGTCAAAGAGACCCAGTACTTC.

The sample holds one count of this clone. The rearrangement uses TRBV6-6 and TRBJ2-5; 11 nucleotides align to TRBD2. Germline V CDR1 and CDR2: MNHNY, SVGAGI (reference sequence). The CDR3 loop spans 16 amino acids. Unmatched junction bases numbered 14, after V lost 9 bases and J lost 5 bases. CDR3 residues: CARRGSTTSGTETQYF. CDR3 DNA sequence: TGTGCCAGAAGAGGAAGCACGACTAGCGGGACGGAGACCCAGTACTTC.

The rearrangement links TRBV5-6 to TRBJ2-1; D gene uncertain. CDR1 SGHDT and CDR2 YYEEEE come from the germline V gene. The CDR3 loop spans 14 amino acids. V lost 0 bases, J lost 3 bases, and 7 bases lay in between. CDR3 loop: CASSLGHLYNEQFF. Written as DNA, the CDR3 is TGTGCCAGCAGCTTGGGGCACCTCTACAATGAGCAGTTCTTC.

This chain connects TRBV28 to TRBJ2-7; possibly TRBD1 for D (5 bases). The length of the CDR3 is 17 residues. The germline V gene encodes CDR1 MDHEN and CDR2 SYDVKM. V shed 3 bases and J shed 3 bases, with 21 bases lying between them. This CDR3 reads CASSFEFSLDTIYEQYF. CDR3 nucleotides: TGTGCCAGCAGTTTTGAGTTCAGTCTGGACACGATCTACGAGCAGTACTTC.

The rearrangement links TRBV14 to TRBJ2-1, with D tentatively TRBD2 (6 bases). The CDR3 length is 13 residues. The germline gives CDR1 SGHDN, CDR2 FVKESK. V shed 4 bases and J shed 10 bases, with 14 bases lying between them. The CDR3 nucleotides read TGTGCCAGCAGCCCGGTCGCGGGAACGGAGCAGTTCTTC. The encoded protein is CASSPVAGTEQFF.

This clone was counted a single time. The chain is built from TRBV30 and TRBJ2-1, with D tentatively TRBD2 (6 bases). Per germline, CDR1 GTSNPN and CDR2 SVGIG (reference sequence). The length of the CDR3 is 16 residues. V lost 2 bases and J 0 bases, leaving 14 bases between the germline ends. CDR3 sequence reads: CAWSTSRDPSYNEQFF. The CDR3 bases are TGTGCCTGGAGTACCTCGCGGGACCCCTCCTACAATGAGCAGTTCTTC.

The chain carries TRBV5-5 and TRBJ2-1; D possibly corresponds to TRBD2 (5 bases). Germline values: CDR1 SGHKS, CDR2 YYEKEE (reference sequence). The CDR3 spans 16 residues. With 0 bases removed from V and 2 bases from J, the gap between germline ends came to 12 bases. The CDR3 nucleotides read TGTGCCAGCAGCTTGGGGGAAAGCGGAGCCTACAATGAGCAGTTCTTC. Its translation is CASSLGESGAYNEQFF.

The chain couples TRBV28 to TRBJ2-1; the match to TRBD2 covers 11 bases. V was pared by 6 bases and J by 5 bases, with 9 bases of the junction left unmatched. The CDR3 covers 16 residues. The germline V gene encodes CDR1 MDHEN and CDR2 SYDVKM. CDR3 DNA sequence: TGTGCCAGCAGCCGAGAGCTAGCGGGAGGTGACAATGAGCAGTTCTTC. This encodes CASSRELAGGDNEQFF.

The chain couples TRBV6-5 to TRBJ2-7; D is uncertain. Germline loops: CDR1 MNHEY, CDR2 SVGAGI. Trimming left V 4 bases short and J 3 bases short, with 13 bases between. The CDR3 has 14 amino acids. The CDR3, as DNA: TGTGCCAGCAGTTCCCGGCTAGACCTCTACGAGCAGTACTTC. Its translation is CASSSRLDLYEQYF.

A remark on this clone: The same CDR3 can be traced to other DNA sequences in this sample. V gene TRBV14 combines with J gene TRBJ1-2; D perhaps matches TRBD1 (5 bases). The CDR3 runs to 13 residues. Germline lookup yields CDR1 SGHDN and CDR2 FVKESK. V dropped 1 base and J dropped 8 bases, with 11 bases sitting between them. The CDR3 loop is CASSQAGEHGYTF. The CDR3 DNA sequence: TGTGCCAGCAGCCAAGCGGGGGAACACGGCTACACCTTC. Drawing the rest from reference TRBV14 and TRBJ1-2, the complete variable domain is EAGVTQFPSHSVIEKGQTVTLRCDPISGHDNLYWYRRVMGKEIKFLLHFVKESKQDESGMPNNRFLAERTGGTYSTLKVQPAELEDSGVYFCASSQAGEHGYTFGSGTRLTVV.